A selection of T cell receptor beta chains follows, all from one sample in a study of blood T cell repertoires in COVID-19. The repertoire was sequenced with immunoSEQ multiplex PCR; TCRdb's copy has only in-frame clones and lacks some. The repertoire holds roughly 250,000 clones, with more than 65% as singletons. The sample consisted of peripheral blood. These receptors originate from a person aged 70 to 85 with COVID-19, enrolled during active disease. Both conserved end residues are part of each CDR3.

v_call	j_call	cdr3_length	cdr3_aa
TRBV7-2	TRBJ1-6	14	CASSLDGFSAPLHF
TRBV28	TRBJ2-7	13	CASRGGGVGEQYF
TRBV27	TRBJ1-2	16	CASSLTRTGGLYGYTF
TRBV2	TRBJ1-5	15	CASSERSGGYQPQHF
TRBV19	TRBJ1-5	15	CASKDDRGSNQPQHF
TRBV14	TRBJ2-7	15	CASSFQSGAAYEQYF
TRBV4-1	TRBJ2-7	15	CASSQGGSTFNEQYF
TRBV28	TRBJ1-5	15	CASRPSDRGHQPQHF
TRBV30	TRBJ1-6	14	CAWSSDRYNSPLHF
TRBV3-1/TRBV3-2	TRBJ2-1	17	CASSLGLAGGIYNEQFF
TRBV19	TRBJ1-6	15	CASSIGGQGDSPLHF
TRBV7-3	TRBJ2-3	15	CASSLGQGATDTQYF
TRBV2	TRBJ2-3	13	CASSADRGNTQYF
TRBV9	TRBJ1-4	15	CASSEGSPTNEKLFF
TRBV28	TRBJ1-1	14	CASSLSQGNTEAFF
TRBV9	TRBJ2-7	14	CASSASGGPYEQYF
TRBV5-1	TRBJ2-7	15	CASSLGPGQGYEQYF
TRBV5-8	TRBJ2-5	14	CASSSGTGQETQYF
TRBV10-2	TRBJ2-5	13	CASSDLVLETQYF
TRBV4-3	TRBJ2-5	17	CASSLRLAGGPGETQYF
TRBV6-5	TRBJ1-2	14	CASSSTGTGNGYTF
TRBV28	TRBJ2-7	12	CASTGRTYEQYF
TRBV5-1	TRBJ1-1	16	CASSTTNQGGNTEAFF
TRBV4-1	TRBJ2-7	18	CASSQDLSLAGVSYEQYF
TRBV5-8	TRBJ1-2	12	CASSFGDRECTF
TRBV18	TRBJ2-3	14	CASSPSRGPDTQYF
TRBV28	TRBJ2-7	14	CASSPTSGAYEQYF
TRBV7-6	TRBJ2-3	16	CASSFRGTSGTDTQYF
TRBV11-2	TRBJ1-1	13	CASSLYMNTEAFF
TRBV9	TRBJ1-2	13	CASSVAGDYGYTF
TRBV7-2	TRBJ2-2	14	CASSFTGGPGELFF
TRBV19	TRBJ2-1	15	CASSTGLADINEQFF
TRBV19	TRBJ1-5	12	CASNQGNQPQHF
TRBV7-3	TRBJ2-5	13	CASSLHGGETQYF
TRBV14	TRBJ1-1	13	CASSQAYTGGAFF
TRBV18	TRBJ2-2	15	CASSPLGLDTGELFF
TRBV7-6	TRBJ2-2	12	CASSLVKGELFF
TRBV4-2	TRBJ2-2	15	CASSQDFRISGELFF
TRBV10-3	TRBJ1-2	15	CAISELWPGKVGYTF
TRBV7-2	TRBJ1-5	15	CASSLATGSGQPQHF
TRBV9	TRBJ2-3	17	CASSVRFSGKNTDTQYF
TRBV5-4	TRBJ1-2	13	CASSRGSNYGYTF
TRBV28	TRBJ2-3	15	CASTPIGGPRDTQYF
TRBV7-2	TRBJ1-2	14	CASSTTGGGYGYTF
TRBV4-1	TRBJ1-1	15	CASSPGAGQNTEAFF
TRBV6-4	TRBJ1-2	12	CASQGRLYGYTF
TRBV2	TRBJ2-2	15	CASHSGGRFTGELFF
TRBV19	TRBJ1-6	16	CASSPTGANYNSPLHF
TRBV9	TRBJ2-1	15	CASSVTGQLYNEQFF
TRBV7-9	TRBJ2-7	14	CASSAGTGFFEQYF
TRBV6-2/TRBV6-3	TRBJ2-7	14	CASSFSGEGYEQYF
TRBV7-2	TRBJ2-2	13	CASSLAVPGELFF
TRBV5-6	TRBJ2-7	17	CASSLGPLSSGSYEQYF
TRBV28	TRBJ2-1	14	CASRPRDRYNEQFF
TRBV28	TRBJ1-4	11	CASQGGGKLFF
TRBV23-1	TRBJ2-7	20	CASSQPSLGTSGRRTYEQYF
TRBV28	TRBJ1-5	15	CASRNTGGGNQPQHF